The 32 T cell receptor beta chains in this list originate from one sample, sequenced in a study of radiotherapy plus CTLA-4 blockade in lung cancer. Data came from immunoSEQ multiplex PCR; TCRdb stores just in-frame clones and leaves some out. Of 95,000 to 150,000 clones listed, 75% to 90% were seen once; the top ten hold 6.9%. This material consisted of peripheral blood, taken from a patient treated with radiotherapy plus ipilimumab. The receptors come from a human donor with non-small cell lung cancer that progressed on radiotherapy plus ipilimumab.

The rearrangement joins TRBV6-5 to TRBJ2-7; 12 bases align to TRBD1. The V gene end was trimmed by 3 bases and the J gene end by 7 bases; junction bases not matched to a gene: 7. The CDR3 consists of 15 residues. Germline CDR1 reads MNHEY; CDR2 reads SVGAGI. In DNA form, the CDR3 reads TGTGCCAGCAGTTATCAGGGACAGGGGGCAACAGAGCAGTACTTC. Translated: CASSYQGQGATEQYF.

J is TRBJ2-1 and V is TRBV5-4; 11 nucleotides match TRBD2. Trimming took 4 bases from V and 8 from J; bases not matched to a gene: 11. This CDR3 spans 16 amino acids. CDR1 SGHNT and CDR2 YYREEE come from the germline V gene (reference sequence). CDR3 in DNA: TGTGCCAGCAGCCCTCAACTAGCGGGAGCCCTACATGAGCAGTTCTTC. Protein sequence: CASSPQLAGALHEQFF.

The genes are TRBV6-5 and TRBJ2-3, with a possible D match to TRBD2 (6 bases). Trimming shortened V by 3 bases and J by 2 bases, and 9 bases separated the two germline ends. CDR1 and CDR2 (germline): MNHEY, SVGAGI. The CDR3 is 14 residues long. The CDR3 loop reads CASSYSGNTDTQYF. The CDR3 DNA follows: TGTGCCAGCAGTTATAGCGGTAACACAGATACGCAGTATTTT.

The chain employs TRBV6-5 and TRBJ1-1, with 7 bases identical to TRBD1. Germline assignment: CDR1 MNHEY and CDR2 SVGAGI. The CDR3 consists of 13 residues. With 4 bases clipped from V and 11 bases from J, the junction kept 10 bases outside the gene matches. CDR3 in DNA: TGTGCCAGCAGTTCCGTCCCGCAGGGGGTGGCTTTCTTT. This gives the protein CASSSVPQGVAFF.

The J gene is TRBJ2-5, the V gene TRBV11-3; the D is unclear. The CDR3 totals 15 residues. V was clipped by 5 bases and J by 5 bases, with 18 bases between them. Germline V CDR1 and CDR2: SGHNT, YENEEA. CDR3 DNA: TGTGCCAGCAGCCAAACTCGGGCTACTGTGGAGACCCAGTACTTC. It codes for CASSQTRATVETQYF.

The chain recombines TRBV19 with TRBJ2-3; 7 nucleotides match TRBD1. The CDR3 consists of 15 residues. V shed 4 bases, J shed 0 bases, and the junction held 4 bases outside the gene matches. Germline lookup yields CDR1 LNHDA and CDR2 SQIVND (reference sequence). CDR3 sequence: CASSTGQSSTDTQYF. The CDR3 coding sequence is TGTGCCAGTAGTACGGGACAGAGTAGCACAGATACGCAGTATTTT.

CDR3 nucleotides: TGCGCCAGCAGCAGGGAAACAGGGGGCGCTGGGGCCAACGTCCTGACTTTC. Encoded protein: CASSRETGGAGANVLTF. The rearrangement links TRBV5-1 to TRBJ2-6; 9 bases fit TRBD1. This CDR3 has 17 amino acids. V lost 4 bases to trimming and J lost 2 bases; unmatched junction nucleotides: 7. The germline V gene has CDR1 SGHRS and CDR2 YFSETQ. The complete variable domain, with remaining parts taken from reference TRBV5-1 and TRBJ2-6, reads KAGVTQTPRYLIKTRGQQVTLSCSPISGHRSVSWYQQTPGQGLQFLFEYFSETQRNKGNFPGRFSGRQFSNSRSEMNVSTLELGDSALYLCASSRETGGAGANVLTFGAGSRLTVL.

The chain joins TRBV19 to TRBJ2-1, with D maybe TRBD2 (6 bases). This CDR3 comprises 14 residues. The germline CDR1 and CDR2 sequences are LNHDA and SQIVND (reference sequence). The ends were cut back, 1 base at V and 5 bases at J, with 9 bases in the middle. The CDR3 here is CASSIGGGDNEQFF. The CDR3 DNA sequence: TGTGCCAGTAGTATAGGTGGCGGGGACAATGAGCAGTTCTTC.

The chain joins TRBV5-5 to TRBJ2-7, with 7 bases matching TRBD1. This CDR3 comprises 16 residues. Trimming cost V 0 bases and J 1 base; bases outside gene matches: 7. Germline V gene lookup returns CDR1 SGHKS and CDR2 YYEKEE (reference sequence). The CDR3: CASSLVGTAASYEQYF. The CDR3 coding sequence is TGTGCCAGCAGCTTGGTTGGGACAGCAGCGTCCTACGAGCAGTACTTC.

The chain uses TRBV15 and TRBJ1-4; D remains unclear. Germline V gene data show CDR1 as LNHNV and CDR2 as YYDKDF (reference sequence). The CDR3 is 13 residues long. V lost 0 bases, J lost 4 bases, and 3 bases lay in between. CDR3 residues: CATSRDLNEKLFF. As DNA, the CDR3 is TGTGCCACCAGCAGAGACCTTAATGAAAAACTGTTTTTT.

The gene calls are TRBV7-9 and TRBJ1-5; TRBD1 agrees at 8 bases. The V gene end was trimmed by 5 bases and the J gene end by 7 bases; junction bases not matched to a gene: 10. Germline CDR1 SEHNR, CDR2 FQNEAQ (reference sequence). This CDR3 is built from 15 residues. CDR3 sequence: CASSQLGQGSQPQHF. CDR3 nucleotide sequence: TGTGCCAGCAGCCAGCTAGGACAGGGAAGCCAGCCCCAGCATTTT.

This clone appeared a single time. The CDR3 loop is CASSGGGGNEQFF. In DNA, the CDR3 is TGCGCCAGCAGCGGGGGAGGAGGGAATGAGCAGTTCTTC. The rearrangement links TRBV5-1 to TRBJ2-1; D is perhaps TRBD2 (6 bases). The CDR3 contains 13 residues. Trimming pared 4 bases from V and 7 bases from J, leaving 12 bases between. Per germline, CDR1 SGHRS and CDR2 YFSETQ.

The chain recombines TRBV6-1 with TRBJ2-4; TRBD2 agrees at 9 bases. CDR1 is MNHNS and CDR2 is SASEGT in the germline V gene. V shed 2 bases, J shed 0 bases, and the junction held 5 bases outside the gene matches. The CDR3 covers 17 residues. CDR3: CASSEMGLALAKNIQYF. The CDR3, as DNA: TGTGCCAGCAGTGAAATGGGACTAGCTCTAGCCAAAAACATTCAGTACTTC.

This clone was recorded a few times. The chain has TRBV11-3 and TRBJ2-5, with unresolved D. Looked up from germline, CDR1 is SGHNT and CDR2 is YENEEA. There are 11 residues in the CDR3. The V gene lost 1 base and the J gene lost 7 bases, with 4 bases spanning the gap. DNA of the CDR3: TGTGCCAGCAGCTTAGTGGGGACCCAGTACTTC. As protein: CASSLVGTQYF.

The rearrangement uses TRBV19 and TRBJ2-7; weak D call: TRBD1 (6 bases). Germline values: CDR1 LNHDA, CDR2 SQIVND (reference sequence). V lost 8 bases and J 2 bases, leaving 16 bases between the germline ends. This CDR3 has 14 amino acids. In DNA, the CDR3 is TGTGCCAGTGCACCTTTTGGACAGCCCTACGAGCAGTACTTC. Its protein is CASAPFGQPYEQYF.

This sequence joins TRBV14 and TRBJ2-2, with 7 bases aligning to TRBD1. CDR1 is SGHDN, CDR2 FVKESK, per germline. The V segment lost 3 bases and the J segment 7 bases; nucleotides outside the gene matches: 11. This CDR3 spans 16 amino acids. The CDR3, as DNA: TGTGCCAGCAGCCAGCGTATCGAGGGGGCCAACGGGGAGCTGTTTTTT. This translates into CASSQRIEGANGELFF.

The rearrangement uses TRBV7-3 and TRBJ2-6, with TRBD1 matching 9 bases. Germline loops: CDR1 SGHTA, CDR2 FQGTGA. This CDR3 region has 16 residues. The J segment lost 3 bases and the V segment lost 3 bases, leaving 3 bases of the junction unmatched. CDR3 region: CASSLGQGIGANVLTF. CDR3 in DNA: TGTGCCAGCAGCTTGGGACAGGGAATTGGGGCCAACGTCCTGACTTTC.

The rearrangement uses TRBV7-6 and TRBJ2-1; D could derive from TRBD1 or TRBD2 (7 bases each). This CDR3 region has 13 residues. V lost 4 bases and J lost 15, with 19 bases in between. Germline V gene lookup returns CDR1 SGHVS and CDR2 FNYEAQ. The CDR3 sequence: CASSSPGGTDRFF. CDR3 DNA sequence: TGTGCCAGCAGCTCCCCCGGGGGGACAGATAGGTTCTTC. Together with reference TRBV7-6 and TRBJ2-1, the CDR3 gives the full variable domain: GAGVSQSPRYKVTKRGQDVALRCDPISGHVSLYWYRQALGQGPEFLTYFNYEAQQDKSGLPNDRFSAERPEGSISTLTIQRTEQRDSAMYRCASSSPGGTDRFFGPGTRLTVL.

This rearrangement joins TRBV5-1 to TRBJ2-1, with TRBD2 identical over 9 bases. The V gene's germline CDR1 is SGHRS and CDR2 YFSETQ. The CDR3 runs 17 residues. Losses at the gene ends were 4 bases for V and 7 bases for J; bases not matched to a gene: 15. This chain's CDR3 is CASSPVVAGDLRNEQFF. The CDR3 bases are TGCGCCAGCAGCCCGGTGGTAGCGGGAGATTTGAGGAATGAGCAGTTCTTC.

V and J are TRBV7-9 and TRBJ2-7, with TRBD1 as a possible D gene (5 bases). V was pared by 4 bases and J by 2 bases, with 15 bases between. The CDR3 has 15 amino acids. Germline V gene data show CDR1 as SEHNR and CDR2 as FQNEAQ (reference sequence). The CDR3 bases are TGTGCCAGCAGCTCTACAGGAGTTGTAACCTACGAGCAGTACTTC. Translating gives CASSSTGVVTYEQYF.

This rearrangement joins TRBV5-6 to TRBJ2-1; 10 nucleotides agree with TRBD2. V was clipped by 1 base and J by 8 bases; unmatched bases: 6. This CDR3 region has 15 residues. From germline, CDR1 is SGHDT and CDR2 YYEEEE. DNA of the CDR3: TGTGCCAGCAGCTTGAGTCCTAGCGGGAGCGATGAGCAGTTCTTC. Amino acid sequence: CASSLSPSGSDEQFF.

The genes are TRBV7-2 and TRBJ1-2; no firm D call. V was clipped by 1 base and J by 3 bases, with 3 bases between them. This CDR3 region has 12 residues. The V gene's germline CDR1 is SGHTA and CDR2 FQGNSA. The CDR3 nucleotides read TGTGCCAGCAGCTTAGGCCACTATGGCTACACCTTC. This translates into CASSLGHYGYTF. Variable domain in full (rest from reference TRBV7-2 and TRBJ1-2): GAGVSQSPSNKVTEKGKDVELRCDPISGHTALYWYRQSLGQGLEFLIYFQGNSAPDKSGLPSDRFSAERTGGSVSTLTIQRTQQEDSAVYLCASSLGHYGYTFGSGTRLTVV.

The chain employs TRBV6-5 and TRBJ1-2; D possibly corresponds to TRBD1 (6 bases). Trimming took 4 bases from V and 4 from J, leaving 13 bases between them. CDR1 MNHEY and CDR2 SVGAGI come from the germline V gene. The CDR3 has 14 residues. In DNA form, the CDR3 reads TGTGCCAGCAGTTCGCCACAGGGCGTCTATGGCTACACCTTC. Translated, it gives CASSSPQGVYGYTF.

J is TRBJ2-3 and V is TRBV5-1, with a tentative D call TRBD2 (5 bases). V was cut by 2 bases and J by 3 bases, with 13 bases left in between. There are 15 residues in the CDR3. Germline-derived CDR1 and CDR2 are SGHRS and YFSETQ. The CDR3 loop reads CASSLVDSRTDTQYF. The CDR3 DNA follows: TGCGCCAGCAGCTTAGTGGACTCGAGAACAGATACGCAGTATTTT.

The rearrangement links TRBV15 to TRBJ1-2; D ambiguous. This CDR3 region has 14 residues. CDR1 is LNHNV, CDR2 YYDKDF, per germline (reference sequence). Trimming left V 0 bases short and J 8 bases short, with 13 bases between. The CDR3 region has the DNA TGTGCCACCAGCAGAGAGGAGGGTTCACAGGGCTACACCTTC. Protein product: CATSREEGSQGYTF.

CDR3 amino acids: CASSPSYNEQFF. As DNA, the CDR3 is TGTGCCAGCAGCCCAAGCTACAATGAGCAGTTCTTC. V gene TRBV7-6 combines with J gene TRBJ2-1; D is undetermined. Germline V gene data show CDR1 as SGHVS and CDR2 as FNYEAQ. The CDR3 has 12 residues. Deletions cut 5 bases from V and 3 bases from J, with 5 bases between.

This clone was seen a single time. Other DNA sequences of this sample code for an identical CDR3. The CDR3 nucleotides are TGCGCCAGCAGCTCCCGGACTAGCGGGAGCACAGATACGCAGTATTTT. It specifies CASSSRTSGSTDTQYF. The chain is built from TRBV5-1 and TRBJ2-3; 11 bases are a match to TRBD2. Looked up from germline, CDR1 is SGHRS and CDR2 is YFSETQ. V shed 3 bases, J shed 0 bases, and the junction held 3 bases outside the gene matches. The CDR3 loop spans 16 amino acids. The variable domain in full, completed from reference TRBV5-1 and TRBJ2-3, reads KAGVTQTPRYLIKTRGQQVTLSCSPISGHRSVSWYQQTPGQGLQFLFEYFSETQRNKGNFPGRFSGRQFSNSRSEMNVSTLELGDSALYLCASSSRTSGSTDTQYFGPGTRLTVL.

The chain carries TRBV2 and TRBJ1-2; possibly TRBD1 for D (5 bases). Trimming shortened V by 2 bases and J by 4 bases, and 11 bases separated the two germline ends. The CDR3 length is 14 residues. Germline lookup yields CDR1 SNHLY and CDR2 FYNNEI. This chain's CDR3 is CASSETTEAYGYTF. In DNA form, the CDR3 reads TGTGCCAGCAGTGAAACGACAGAGGCCTATGGCTACACCTTC.

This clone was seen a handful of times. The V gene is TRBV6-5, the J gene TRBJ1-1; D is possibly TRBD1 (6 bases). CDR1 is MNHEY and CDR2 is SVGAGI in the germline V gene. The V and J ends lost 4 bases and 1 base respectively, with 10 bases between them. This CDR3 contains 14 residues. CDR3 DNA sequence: TGTGCCAGCAGTTTCCTACAGGGGAACACTGAAGCTTTCTTT. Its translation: CASSFLQGNTEAFF.

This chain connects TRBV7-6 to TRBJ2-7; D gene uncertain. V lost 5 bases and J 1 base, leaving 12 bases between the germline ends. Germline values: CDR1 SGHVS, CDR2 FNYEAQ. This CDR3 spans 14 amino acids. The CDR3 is CASSPGGTSYEQYF. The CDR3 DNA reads TGTGCCAGCAGCCCTGGCGGAACGTCCTACGAGCAGTACTTC.

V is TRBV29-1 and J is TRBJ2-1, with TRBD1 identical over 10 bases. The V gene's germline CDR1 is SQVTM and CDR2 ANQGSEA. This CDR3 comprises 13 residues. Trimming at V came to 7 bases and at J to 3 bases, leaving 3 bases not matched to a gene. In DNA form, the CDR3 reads TGCAGCGCGGGGACAGGGGACTACAATGAGCAGTTCTTC. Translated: CSAGTGDYNEQFF.

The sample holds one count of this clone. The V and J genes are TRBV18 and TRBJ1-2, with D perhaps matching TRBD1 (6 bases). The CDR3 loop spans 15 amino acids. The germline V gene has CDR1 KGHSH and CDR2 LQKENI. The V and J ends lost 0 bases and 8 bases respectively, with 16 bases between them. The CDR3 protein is CASSPPGQGFRGYTF. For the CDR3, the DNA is TGTGCCAGCTCACCACCGGGGCAGGGGTTCCGGGGCTACACCTTC.